The source of this TCR beta chain is a study of vaccination effects on CD4 cells after COVID-19. Findings and caveats of the study: Infection- and vaccine-induced clones contracted markedly late after vaccination.

Germline V gene sequence: CDR1 SGHRS, CDR2 YFSETQ. This CDR3 region has 17 residues. Trimming removed 4 bases from V and 3 bases from J; junction bases left unmatched: 12. The repertoire was sequenced with immunoSEQ multiplex PCR; TCRdb's copy has only in-frame clones and lacks some. The sample has about 20,000 clones; roughly 70% are singletons. With the ViraFEST assay, the study expanded antigen-specific CD4+ T cells using viral peptide pools, then sequenced them. Culture lasted about 10 days before CD4+ T cell isolation. Having tested negative for nucleocapsid antibodies, the vaccine recipients showed no prior SARS-CoV-2 infection. Every well got over 1.5 million PBMC, which were grown with around 10 IU/ml IL-2 and 8.5 to 10 ug/ml peptides. IL-2 medium supplanted half the medium on days 3 and 7. With regard to this clone: Its antigen remains unidentified.

The chain has TRBV5-1 and TRBJ1-2, with TRBD1 matching over 10 bases. This TCR was sampled from a human donor who received a COVID-19 vaccine. The sample was CD4+ T cells from PBMCs cultured with HCoV-NL63 spike peptides, taken before COVID-19 vaccination. The CDR3 here is CASSVIPGQGIDYGYTF. Here the CDR3 DNA reads TGCGCCAGCAGCGTCATACCGGGACAGGGGATCGACTATGGCTACACCTTC.